The T cell receptor (beta chain) described here comes from a study of response to subunit inactivated influenza vaccine. Overall study results and limits: That few new T cells are recruited by each seasonal influenza vaccination was the authors' suggestion.

V trimming: 5 bases; J trimming: 1 base; junction bases outside the gene matches: 6. CDR1 and CDR2 from the germline V gene are SGHAT and FQNNGV. The CDR3 extends over 17 amino acids. Comments on this clonotype: The target antigen is unknown.

TCRdb re-analysed the RT-PCR reads in MiXCR, keeping a single row per CDR3 protein. Of 650,000 to 800,000 distinct CDR3 sequences listed, over 11% are singletons. This TCR was sampled from a man aged 50-59 years who received an inactivated influenza vaccine. This material consisted of PBMCs from blood, taken about 14 days before vaccination. The V gene is TRBV11-2, the J gene TRBJ2-3, with 13 positions matching TRBD2. The CDR3 sequence is CASSPGTSGIRTDTQYF. DNA for the CDR3: TGTGCCAGCAGCCCCGGGACTAGCGGGATACGCACAGATACGCAGTATTTT.